These T cell receptor beta chains were read from a single sample in a study of vaccination and CD4 T cells after COVID-19. TCRdb reanalysed the PCR reads using MiXCR and keeps one entry per CDR3 protein. The sample shows 9,500 to 13,000 distinct CDR3 sequences, 55% to 60% of them seen only once. Their target antigens are unknown. The sample comprised CD4+ T cells from blood, cultured in vitro. The receptor source for this set is a human donor who had recovered from COVID-19. CDR3s include the opening cysteine and the closing phenylalanine or tryptophan. Fields, in order: D gene, J gene, V gene, clone size, CDR3 protein, CDR3 DNA. D genes are given only for firm matches. Only part of the rows carry a size: once, few, many, or a class if the clone is expanded.

NA | TRBJ1-2 | TRBV15 | few | CATSRGGNYGYTF | TGTGCCACCAGCAGAGGGGGAAACTATGGCTACACCTTC
NA | TRBJ2-3 | TRBV6-2/TRBV6-3 | few | CASSQRGTQYF | TGTGCCAGCAGTCAACGAGGTACGCAGTATTTT
NA | TRBJ2-7 | TRBV18 | NA | CASSPTVDEQYF | TGTGCCAGCTCACCGACAGTTGACGAGCAGTACTTC
TRBD1 | TRBJ2-2 | TRBV19 | NA | CASSHGQGGTGELFF | TGTGCCAGTAGCCACGGACAGGGGGGAACCGGGGAGCTGTTTTTT
NA | TRBJ1-2 | TRBV20-1 | NA | CSARDEVPGASGGYTF | TGCAGTGCTAGAGATGAAGTTCCCGGAGCCTCAGGGGGCTACACCTTC
TRBD1 | TRBJ1-1 | TRBV6-1 | NA | CASTRTGFLRTEAFF | TGTGCCAGCACTAGGACAGGGTTCCTGAGAACTGAAGCTTTCTTT
TRBD1 | TRBJ1-1 | TRBV28 | NA | CASSQLGQGGTEAFF | TGTGCCAGCAGTCAACTAGGACAGGGGGGGACTGAAGCTTTCTTT
NA | TRBJ2-3 | TRBV5-8 | few | CASSFRGSTDTQYF | TGTGCCAGCAGCTTTAGAGGGTCCACAGATACGCAGTATTTT
NA | TRBJ2-5 | TRBV7-2 | few | CASSLVSRNQETQYF | TGTGCCAGCAGCTTAGTGTCTAGAAACCAAGAGACCCAGTACTTC
NA | TRBJ1-2 | TRBV11-2 | NA | CASSQGPYGYTF | TGTGCCAGCAGCCAAGGACCCTATGGCTACACCTTC
NA | TRBJ2-5 | TRBV28 | once | CASSLWGTNQETQYF | TGTGCCAGCAGTTTATGGGGCACCAACCAAGAGACCCAGTACTTC
NA | TRBJ1-2 | TRBV20-1 | few | CSASQGLKGYTF | TGCAGTGCTAGTCAGGGGCTAAAAGGCTACACCTTC
NA | TRBJ1-5 | TRBV20-1 | few | CSARASNQPQHF | TGCAGTGCTAGAGCAAGCAATCAGCCCCAGCATTTT
NA | TRBJ2-5 | TRBV7-9 | NA | CASSGSGVGETQYF | TGTGCCAGCAGCGGTTCAGGGGTTGGAGAGACCCAGTACTTC
NA | TRBJ2-5 | TRBV6-2/TRBV6-3 | few | CASSNNRALQETQYF | TGTGCCAGCAGTAATAACAGGGCCCTCCAAGAGACCCAGTACTTC
NA | TRBJ1-4 | TRBV20-1 | NA | CSARESNEKLFF | TGCAGTGCTAGAGAATCTAATGAAAAACTGTTTTTT
NA | TRBJ2-1 | TRBV11-2 | NA | CASSPQGFYNEQFF | TGTGCCAGCAGCCCACAGGGATTCTACAATGAGCAGTTCTTC
TRBD1 | TRBJ2-2 | TRBV6-5 | few | CASSYLDRAGELFF | TGTGCCAGCAGTTACCTAGACAGGGCCGGGGAGCTGTTTTTT
TRBD1 | TRBJ1-2 | TRBV6-1 | once | CASRRGQGNGYTF | TGTGCCAGCAGGCGAGGACAGGGGAATGGCTACACCTTC
NA | TRBJ1-5 | TRBV2 | few | CASSESQGRGQPQHF | TGTGCCAGCAGTGAAAGTCAGGGACGGGGGCAGCCCCAGCATTTT
NA | TRBJ1-2 | TRBV12-3/TRBV12-4 | NA | CASSFRASGYGYTF | TGTGCCAGCAGTTTTAGGGCGTCTGGCTATGGCTACACCTTC
TRBD2 | TRBJ2-2 | TRBV5-1 | medium-sized | CASSLELAGETGELFF | TGCGCCAGCAGCTTGGAACTAGCGGGCGAGACCGGGGAGCTGTTTTTT
NA | TRBJ2-2 | TRBV20-1 | few | CSAGGTALNTGELFF | TGCAGTGCTGGGGGGACAGCTTTAAACACCGGGGAGCTGTTTTTT
NA | TRBJ1-2 | TRBV7-2 | few | CASSLDNNYGYTF | TGTGCCAGCAGCTTAGACAATAACTATGGCTACACCTTC
TRBD1 | TRBJ1-1 | TRBV19 | NA | CASRLGTEMNTEAFF | TGTGCCAGTAGGTTGGGGACAGAAATGAACACTGAAGCTTTCTTT